This TCR beta chain was identified during a study of CD8 T cells in ankylosing spondylitis. Points from the study as a whole: A motif of roughly 8 highly homologous TCR beta variants was seen as apparently characteristic of ankylosing spondylitis blood. Disease-linked clones, CD8+, were relatively rare in peripheral blood.

The V end lost 3 bases, the J end lost 5 bases, and 10 bases lay between the germline ends. CDR1 and CDR2 (germline): SEHNR, FQNEAQ (reference sequence). The CDR3 sequence is 14 residues long. This clonotype was recorded many times. Its antigen is still unknown. TCRdb fed the 5' RACE reads into MiXCR, producing one record per CDR3 protein. The sample has some 130,000 distinct CDR3 sequences; just under 7.5% are singletons. What was sequenced was blood, either unsorted or a sorted T cell fraction (not recorded which). This sequence originates from a female donor with ankylosing spondylitis or in good health (not recorded which). The chain has TRBV7-9 and TRBJ2-2, with D tentatively TRBD2 (6 bases). The CDR3 loop is CASSFQAGTGELFF. The CDR3 DNA sequence: TGTGCCAGCAGCTTCCAGGCGGGGACCGGGGAGCTGTTTTTT.